The 27 T cell receptor beta chains in this list originate from one sample, sequenced in a study of shared clonotypes between healthy human individuals (dated by TCRdb to 2018 to 2020). The library came from the immunoSEQ multiplex PCR assay. In its TCRdb copy, this immuneACCESS table keeps in-frame sequences only and misses some clones. Where compared with another copy, unresolved V genes explain less than half of these, and the others have no known cause. The sample table records over a million clones; 60% to 80% of these occur just once. Roughly 1.5% of the sample comes from the top ten. Sequenced material: memory CD4+ T cells sorted from blood. According to the study, the label for this sample's cell subset or site signals: CD45RA-negative fraction. These receptors were obtained from a man aged 18-30 years in good health.

The genes are TRBV2 and TRBJ1-1, with D tentatively TRBD1 (6 bases). Trimming left V 6 bases short and J 6 bases short, with 11 bases between. The germline V gene has CDR1 SNHLY and CDR2 FYNNEI. The CDR3 has 12 residues. CDR3 sequence: CASRSGGAEAFF. CDR3 bases: TGTGCCAGCAGGTCCGGGGGCGCTGAAGCTTTCTTT.

J is TRBJ2-7 and V is TRBV5-5; D is ambiguous. Germline assignment: CDR1 SGHKS and CDR2 YYEKEE (reference sequence). V dropped 0 bases and J dropped 1 base, with 14 bases sitting between them. The CDR3 runs 16 residues. As DNA, the CDR3 is TGTGCCAGCAGCTTGGGTGTTAGGGCAACGTCCTACGAGCAGTACTTC. Translated, it gives CASSLGVRATSYEQYF.

V is TRBV18 and J is TRBJ1-6; maybe TRBD1 (6 bases). The V gene's germline CDR1 is KGHSH and CDR2 LQKENI. The CDR3 runs to 19 residues. V lost 6 bases to trimming and J lost 0 bases, with 21 bases between them. The CDR3 is CASSIDRLAVSSYNSPLHF. DNA for the CDR3: TGTGCCAGCTCTATCGACAGGCTAGCAGTAAGCTCCTATAATTCACCCCTCCACTTT.

This clone has more than one count but fewer than ten. This rearrangement joins TRBV28 to TRBJ1-1; maybe TRBD1 (6 bases). This CDR3 has 14 amino acids. The V end lost 7 bases, the J end lost 3 bases, and 15 bases lay between the germline ends. Per the germline V gene, CDR1 is MDHEN and CDR2 is SYDVKM. The CDR3 bases are TGTGCCAGCACCGGGGGGCGCAGGGACACTGAAGCTTTCTTT. It codes for CASTGGRRDTEAFF.

The gene calls are TRBV11-2 and TRBJ2-5; TRBD2 agrees at 11 bases. Looked up from germline, CDR1 is SGHAT and CDR2 is FQNNGV. Trimming cost V 0 bases and J 5 bases; bases outside gene matches: 14. The CDR3 loop spans 19 amino acids. CDR3: CASSLDGGTSGGFGETQYF. The CDR3 region has the DNA TGTGCCAGCAGCTTAGATGGTGGCACTAGCGGGGGTTTCGGGGAGACCCAGTACTTC.

This clone was picked up a small number of times. The chain links TRBV5-5 to TRBJ1-1; no definite D call. This CDR3 spans 13 amino acids. Germline V gene lookup returns CDR1 SGHKS and CDR2 YYEKEE (reference sequence). V lost 0 bases to trimming and J lost 6 bases, with 9 bases between them. CDR3 DNA sequence: TGTGCCAGCAGCTTGGATACGACGGCTGAAGCTTTCTTT. Translated, it gives CASSLDTTAEAFF.

This clone was seen repeatedly, ten times or more. This rearrangement joins TRBV4-1 to TRBJ1-5, with TRBD1 matching over 10 bases. The CDR3 is 15 residues long. Germline V CDR1 and CDR2: MGHRA, YSYEKL. V lost 1 base to trimming and J lost 4 bases; unmatched junction nucleotides: 1. For the CDR3, the DNA is TGCGCCAGCAGCCAAGGACAGGGGGCTAATCAGCCCCAGCATTTT. It translates to CASSQGQGANQPQHF.

The chain is built from TRBV2 and TRBJ1-5; 7 nucleotides line up with TRBD1. Unmatched junction bases numbered 6, after V lost 10 bases and J lost 3 bases. This CDR3 region has 13 residues. Looked up from germline, CDR1 is SNHLY and CDR2 is FYNNEI. CDR3 sequence: CATVDRANQPQHF. The CDR3 bases are TGTGCCACCGTAGACAGGGCCAATCAGCCCCAGCATTTT.

The chain is built from TRBV6-5 and TRBJ2-1; TRBD2 matches 12 bases. V dropped 5 bases and J dropped 8; count of bases not matched to a gene: 7. The CDR3 is made up of 15 amino acids. CDR1 and CDR2 from the germline V gene are MNHEY and SVGAGI. The chain's CDR3 is CASSRGLAGYYEQFF. CDR3 DNA: TGTGCCAGCAGTCGCGGACTAGCGGGATACTATGAGCAGTTCTTC.

This clone was seen once. V is TRBV28 and J is TRBJ1-4, with D maybe TRBD1 (5 bases). V lost 5 bases, J lost 11 bases, and 18 bases lay in between. This CDR3 comprises 14 residues. The germline CDR1 and CDR2 sequences are MDHEN and SYDVKM. The CDR3, as DNA: TGTGCCAGCAGTCGGGACGGTCCTCGGGGCAAACTGTTTTTT. Amino acid sequence: CASSRDGPRGKLFF.

A single count supports this clone. The chain has TRBV6-5 and TRBJ1-1; D not certain. This CDR3 comprises 11 residues. V was shortened by 6 bases and J by 7 bases, with 9 bases between the two germline ends. Germline lookup yields CDR1 MNHEY and CDR2 SVGAGI. The CDR3 here is CASRINGEAFF. As DNA, the CDR3 is TGTGCCAGCAGAATCAATGGTGAAGCTTTCTTT.

V gene TRBV7-2 combines with J gene TRBJ2-1; 12 nucleotides match TRBD2. Germline-derived CDR1 and CDR2 are SGHTA and FQGNSA. Trimming at V came to 5 bases and at J to 9 bases, leaving 8 bases not matched to a gene. This CDR3 region has 15 residues. The CDR3 bases are TGTGCCAGCAGCCTTAAGACTAGCGGGGGCTTTGAGCAGTTCTTC. It yields the protein CASSLKTSGGFEQFF.

The chain combines TRBV7-9 with TRBJ1-4; D not certain. Germline V gives CDR1 SEHNR, CDR2 FQNEAQ (reference sequence). V lost 0 bases and J lost 3, with 8 bases in between. The CDR3 is 15 residues long. Here the CDR3 DNA reads TGTGCCAGCAGCTTAGCTTGGGGAGCTAATGAAAAACTGTTTTTT. Its translation is CASSLAWGANEKLFF.

The chain has TRBV5-1 and TRBJ1-3, with D maybe TRBD1 (6 bases). Per the germline V gene, CDR1 is SGHRS and CDR2 is YFSETQ. The CDR3 spans 15 residues. Trimming removed 2 bases at V and 2 bases at J, with 11 bases between. CDR3 DNA sequence: TGCGCCAGCAGCTTCGGGGGGCAGGCTGGAAACACCATATATTTT. As protein: CASSFGGQAGNTIYF.

The chain joins TRBV5-8 to TRBJ1-2, with 10 bases lining up with TRBD1. Germline loops: CDR1 SGHTS, CDR2 YDEGEE. This CDR3 spans 15 amino acids. The V and J ends lost 1 base and 5 bases, in that order; junction bases with no gene match: 5. CDR3 region: CASSLSGTGEYGYTF. As DNA, the CDR3 is TGTGCCAGCAGCTTGTCCGGGACAGGGGAATATGGCTACACCTTC.

The chain couples TRBV2 to TRBJ2-7, with D possibly TRBD2 on 8 matching bases. V dropped 4 bases and J dropped 9 bases, with 19 bases sitting between them. This CDR3 is 14 amino acids long. From germline, CDR1 is SNHLY and CDR2 FYNNEI. The DNA for the CDR3 is TGTGCCAGCAGTGCGGTAGCGGGACAGCTTGGGCAGTACTTC. The encoded protein is CASSAVAGQLGQYF.

This clone has a handful of counts. The chain recombines TRBV4-3 with TRBJ2-7, with D maybe TRBD2 (7 bases). The CDR3 covers 15 residues. Trimming left V 1 base short and J 2 bases short, with 12 bases between. From germline, CDR1 is LGHNA and CDR2 YSLEER. The CDR3 here is CASSQGGGGTYEQYF. In DNA form, the CDR3 reads TGCGCCAGCAGCCAAGGAGGGGGAGGGACCTACGAGCAGTACTTC.

This clone occurred many times. The chain combines TRBV28 with TRBJ2-1; 8 nucleotides match TRBD2. Germline V lookup: CDR1 MDHEN, CDR2 SYDVKM. The CDR3 loop spans 15 amino acids. CDR3 DNA: TGTGCTTTCTCGAGGTCAAGCGGGGGAAACAATGAGCAGTTCTTC. Translated, it gives CAFSRSSGGNNEQFF.

CDR3 nucleotides: TGCGCCAGCAGCTTGCCCAGCATCTATGGCTACACCTTC. The encoded protein is CASSLPSIYGYTF. This sequence joins TRBV5-1 and TRBJ1-2; D unresolved. Trimming removed 1 base from V and 4 bases from J, with 8 bases in between. The CDR3 contains 13 residues. Germline V gene data show CDR1 as SGHRS and CDR2 as YFSETQ.

The chain recombines TRBV29-1 with TRBJ1-5, with 12 bases aligning to TRBD1. Trimming removed 7 bases from V and 7 bases from J; junction bases left unmatched: 11. The CDR3 loop spans 15 amino acids. The V gene's germline CDR1 is SQVTM and CDR2 ANQGSEA. The CDR3 region has the DNA TGCAGCGCTGGCTCCGGGACAGGGGGCGGGCAGCCCCAGCATTTT. As protein: CSAGSGTGGGQPQHF.

The chain couples TRBV5-6 to TRBJ2-5; 9 nucleotides line up with TRBD1. This CDR3 contains 17 residues. V was pared by 6 bases and J by 1 base, with 13 bases of the junction left unmatched. Germline CDR1 SGHDT, CDR2 YYEEEE. CDR3 bases: TGTGCCAGCATCCAACCGGGACAGGGCCACATCCAAGAGACCCAGTACTTC. It specifies CASIQPGQGHIQETQYF.

Only one count was recorded for this clone. This rearrangement joins TRBV2 to TRBJ2-2, with TRBD1 as a possible D gene (5 bases). Germline V gene sequence: CDR1 SNHLY, CDR2 FYNNEI. V lost 2 bases, J lost 4 bases, and 14 bases lay in between. This CDR3 is 16 amino acids long. The CDR3 protein is CASSESAGSRTGELFF. CDR3 DNA sequence: TGTGCCAGCAGTGAATCGGCAGGGTCGCGCACCGGGGAGCTGTTTTTT.

Notes on this clone: Compared with germline, one end of the junction differs, possibly owing to a read error. This chain joins TRBV7-7 and TRBJ2-5; a weak D match, TRBD1 (6 bases). This CDR3 is 15 amino acids long. CDR1 is SSHAT and CDR2 is FNYEAQ in the germline V gene (reference sequence). This chain's CDR3 is CASSPLVGAGETQYF. The CDR3 DNA reads as TGTGCTAGCAGCCCCCTCGTGGGGGCTGGAGAGACCCAGTACTTC. Based on the CDR3 plus reference TRBV7-7 and TRBJ2-5, the full variable domain is GAGVSQSPRYKVTKRGQDVTLRCDPISSHATLYWYQQALGQGPEFLTYFNYEAQPDKSGLPSDRFSAERPEGSISTLTIQRTEQRDSAMYRCASSPLVGAGETQYFGPGTRLLVL.

Only a few counts were recorded for this clone. The J gene is TRBJ1-2, the V gene TRBV7-9; the D is unclear. Looked up from germline, CDR1 is SEHNR and CDR2 is FQNEAQ (reference sequence). V gave up 3 bases and J gave up 6 bases, with 8 bases separating them. The CDR3 has 12 residues. As DNA, the CDR3 is TGTGCCAGCAGCTTTGAAGGGAATGGCTACACCTTC. The encoded protein is CASSFEGNGYTF.

J is TRBJ2-5 and V is TRBV5-1, with D perhaps matching TRBD2 (6 bases). Germline assignment: CDR1 SGHRS and CDR2 YFSETQ. This CDR3 has 14 amino acids. The V end was cut by 2 bases, the J end by 5 bases, with 13 bases between. CDR3 region: CASSLATRGETQYF. In DNA form, the CDR3 reads TGCGCCAGCAGCTTAGCGACCCGGGGGGAGACCCAGTACTTC.

Regarding this clone: This sample includes further DNA sequences coding for the same CDR3. The chain couples TRBV10-1 to TRBJ1-5, with unresolved D. Germline V CDR1 and CDR2: WNHNN, SYGVQD (reference sequence). V lost 6 bases, J lost 1 base, and 4 bases lay in between. This CDR3 has 12 residues. The CDR3 DNA sequence: TGCGCCAGCAGCGACAGCAATCAGCCCCAGCATTTT. It is translated as CASSDSNQPQHF.

The rearrangement links TRBV6-1 to TRBJ2-7, with 10 bases identical to TRBD1. The CDR3 runs to 14 residues. Germline assignment: CDR1 MNHNS and CDR2 SASEGT. V shed 1 base, J shed 4 bases, and the junction held 1 base outside the gene matches. The CDR3 sequence: CASSEGTGGYEQYF. The DNA of the CDR3 is TGTGCCAGCAGTGAAGGGACAGGGGGGTACGAGCAGTACTTC.